The sequence of this T cell receptor beta chain was determined in a study of cytomegalovirus exposure and HLA in healthy donors. This CDR3 has 15 amino acids. The V and J ends lost 4 bases and 2 bases, in that order; junction bases with no gene match: 8. Per the germline V gene, CDR1 is LNHDA and CDR2 is SQIVND (reference sequence). Both 60 Vbeta primers and 13 Jbeta primers went into the PCR. TCRdb keeps only in-frame clones here, not all; method: immunoSEQ multiplex PCR. The top ten hold over 9% of the sample, which has 90,000 or so clones, approximately 76% seen once. This clone has a single count.

The sequenced material came from PBMCs. This TCR came from a man aged 30 to 45 in good health and CMV-seropositive. The chain uses TRBV19 and TRBJ2-7, with 7 bases fitting TRBD2. This CDR3 is CASSSASGDTYEQYF. The CDR3 nucleotides are TGTGCCAGTAGTAGCGCTAGCGGTGATACCTACGAGCAGTACTTC.